This is a list of T cell receptor beta chains from one sample in a study of T cells in Graves' hyperthyroidism and ophthalmopathy. TCRdb re-called the multiplex PCR reads with MiXCR, one entry per CDR3 protein. The sample consists of around 600,000 distinct CDR3 sequences, 12% to 15% of them appearing once. Sequenced input: blood. All receptors derive from a woman under 30 with Graves' ophthalmopathy. The CDR3 runs from the conserved cysteine through the conserved F or W. D genes are given only for firm matches. Expanded clones get a size class; other rows say once, few or many, or leave the size out.

v_call	d_call	j_call	clone_size	cdr3_nt	cdr3_aa
TRBV11-1	-	TRBJ2-1	many	TGTGCCAGCAGTCCTAACCGGGACCCCCTCTACAATGAGCAGTTCTTC	CASSPNRDPLYNEQFF
TRBV6-5	TRBD1	TRBJ1-6	-	TGTGCCAGCAGTTTCGGTACAGGGGCTTGGAATTCACCCCTCCACTTT	CASSFGTGAWNSPLHF
TRBV11-1	-	TRBJ2-2	many	TGTGCCAGCAGCTTATTTGGGGACACCGGGGAGCTGTTTTTT	CASSLFGDTGELFF
TRBV2	TRBD1	TRBJ2-7	many	TGTGCCAGCAGTCTGACAGGGACAGCCTACGAGCAGTACTTC	CASSLTGTAYEQYF
TRBV12-3/TRBV12-4	-	TRBJ2-5	many	TGTGCCAGCAGTCACGGGGAGACCCAGTACTTC	CASSHGETQYF
TRBV15	TRBD1	TRBJ2-7	many	TGTGCCACCAGCTCCCGGGACAGGGCCTACGAGCAGTACTTC	CATSSRDRAYEQYF
TRBV7-9	-	TRBJ2-6	many	TGTGCCAGCAGCTTAAGTCCTATCGGGCAAGGGGCCAACGTCCTGACTTTC	CASSLSPIGQGANVLTF
TRBV3-1	TRBD2	TRBJ2-5	many	TGTGCCAGCAGCCAACTAGCGGGAGGGCAAGAGACCCAGTACTTC	CASSQLAGGQETQYF
TRBV4-1	-	TRBJ1-5	-	TGCGCCAGCAGCCCGAGGGGACGGAGCAATCAGCCCCAGCATTTT	CASSPRGRSNQPQHF
TRBV5-4	-	TRBJ1-5	-	TGTGCCAGCAGCTCAGGAGGCGCCGGTCAGCCCCAGCATTTT	CASSSGGAGQPQHF
TRBV12-3/TRBV12-4	-	TRBJ2-7	many	TGTGCCAGCAGTTTTCAGGGGTCCTCCTACGAGCAGTACTTC	CASSFQGSSYEQYF
TRBV7-8	-	TRBJ2-5	-	TGTGCCAGCAGCTTAGCTACAGGGCCCCCCAATAAAGAGACCCAGTACTTC	CASSLATGPPNKETQYF
TRBV7-3	-	TRBJ2-2	many	TGTGCCAGCAGCTTAGGCGGGACAGACACCGGGGAGCTGTTTTTT	CASSLGGTDTGELFF
TRBV4-3	-	TRBJ2-3	-	TGCGCCAGCAGCCAACTGGGGTTTGATACGCAGTATTTT	CASSQLGFDTQYF
TRBV4-1	TRBD1	TRBJ2-2	-	TGCGCCACCAAGCCGGGACAGGGGAAAGGGGTGGGCGGGGAGCTGTTTTTT	CATKPGQGKGVGGELFF
TRBV29-1	-	TRBJ2-2	few	TGCGGCGTTGAAATGCAGGGGATCACCGGGGAGCTGTTTTTT	CGVEMQGITGELFF
TRBV4-1	TRBD1	TRBJ2-1	-	TGCGCCAGCAGCCAACCGGACAGGGAACTCAATGAGCAGTTCTTC	CASSQPDRELNEQFF
TRBV7-9	TRBD2	TRBJ2-1	many	TGTGCCAGCAGCCGGATAGCGGGAGACTACAATGAGCAGTTCTTC	CASSRIAGDYNEQFF
TRBV30	-	TRBJ1-1	-	TGTGCCATTGGACCCAGGGGTACAGAAGCTTTCTTT	CAIGPRGTEAFF
TRBV6-5	TRBD1	TRBJ1-3	many	TGTGCCAGCAGTTACTCGTACAGGGGTGGAAACACCATATATTTT	CASSYSYRGGNTIYF
TRBV6-1	TRBD1	TRBJ1-2	-	TGTGCCAGCAGGGCAGGGGGGAACTATGGCTACACCTTC	CASRAGGNYGYTF
TRBV27	TRBD1	TRBJ1-2	many	TGTGCCAGCAGTGACAGGGGATATGGGGTCTACACCTTC	CASSDRGYGVYTF
TRBV10-2	-	TRBJ1-2	-	TGCGCCAGCAGTGACAGGGCCAATGGCTACACCTTC	CASSDRANGYTF
TRBV28	TRBD2	TRBJ2-7	few	TGTGCCAGCAGCCCCGGGACTAGCGGGAGCCACGAGCAGTACTTC	CASSPGTSGSHEQYF
TRBV12-3/TRBV12-4	TRBD2	TRBJ2-1	many	TGTGCCAGCACCCGGACTAGCGGGAGTGCCCACTACAATGAGCAGTTCTTC	CASTRTSGSAHYNEQFF